The entry that follows covers one TCR beta chain sequence. The sample originates from a study of Ad26.COV2.S vaccination and SARS-CoV-2 variants. Only in-frame clones appear in the TCRdb table, and some are missing; sequencing was by immunoSEQ multiplex PCR. Altogether 300,000 to 400,000 clones are present, just under 85% being singletons, with the ten largest covering approximately 2.1%. V lost 11 bases and J 0 bases, leaving 8 bases between the germline ends. CDR3 length equals 11 residues. Germline assignment: CDR1 WNHNN and CDR2 SYGVQD (reference sequence). Treatment defined: about 20 received Ad26.COV2.S at low or high dose, single or two shots; roughly five received placebo; per-sample allocation not given. Specimens were obtained on day 63 following the first vaccine or placebo injection. Built on an Ad26 vector, the vaccine expressed Wuhan-strain SARS-CoV-2 spike.

This sequence originates from a person aged 18 to 59 who received the Ad26.COV2.S COVID-19 vaccine or a placebo. This chain joins TRBV10-1 and TRBJ2-7; D gene ambiguous. The input for sequencing was peripheral blood, taken in a trial of Ad26.COV2.S vaccine versus placebo. The CDR3 here is CAGKSSYEQYF. CDR3 DNA sequence: TGCGCCGGAAAGAGCTCCTACGAGCAGTACTTC.